A selection of T cell receptor beta chains follows, all from one sample in a study of response to subunit inactivated influenza vaccine. TCRdb reprocessed the RT-PCR reads via MiXCR and lists one record per CDR3 protein. This table has about 480,000 distinct CDR3 sequences, roughly 27% appearing once. Sequenced here: CD4+ T cells sorted from PBMCs, sampled 4 to 6 days after vaccination. These receptors all come from a man in his fifties who received an inactivated influenza vaccine. CDR3s include the opening cysteine and the closing phenylalanine or tryptophan. A D gene is named only where the DNA matches it firmly. The size of a clone is reported for some rows only, either as once, few or many, or as a class for expanded clones.

size: few; D: NA; V: TRBV29-1; J: TRBJ2-5; CDR3: CSALTGDVDTQYF; DNA: TGCAGCGCGCTGACCGGGGACGTAGATACCCAGTACTTC
size: NA; D: NA; V: TRBV5-6; J: TRBJ1-2; CDR3: CASGGIREINYGYTF; DNA: TGTGCCAGCGGCGGAATCAGGGAGATTAACTATGGCTACACCTTC
size: NA; D: TRBD1; V: TRBV12-3/TRBV12-4; J: TRBJ1-4; CDR3: CASSRTRDRGDEKLFF; DNA: TGTGCCAGCAGTCGGACCCGGGACAGGGGCGATGAAAAACTGTTTTTT
size: NA; D: NA; V: TRBV7-9; J: TRBJ2-3; CDR3: CASSFFGRREIAQYF; DNA: TGTGCCAGCAGCTTTTTTGGGAGACGCGAGATCGCGCAGTATTTT
size: medium-sized; D: NA; V: TRBV12-3/TRBV12-4; J: TRBJ2-3; CDR3: CASSSTDTQYF; DNA: TGTGCCAGCAGCTCCACAGATACGCAGTATTTT
size: NA; D: NA; V: TRBV5-1; J: TRBJ2-3; CDR3: CASSLVAASTDTQYF; DNA: TGCGCCAGCAGCTTGGTAGCGGCTAGCACAGATACGCAGTATTTT
size: few; D: NA; V: TRBV29-1; J: TRBJ1-4; CDR3: CSVEGGRVGNEKLFF; DNA: TGCAGCGTTGAAGGGGGCAGGGTGGGGAATGAAAAACTGTTTTTT
size: NA; D: TRBD1; V: TRBV6-2/TRBV6-3; J: TRBJ2-6; CDR3: CASSRTGTGVSGANVLTF; DNA: TGTGCCAGCAGCCGGACCGGGACAGGGGTTTCTGGGGCCAACGTCCTGACTTTC
size: NA; D: TRBD2; V: TRBV7-2; J: TRBJ2-5; CDR3: CASSLVGLAGGQETQYF; DNA: TGTGCCAGCAGCTTAGTCGGACTAGCGGGAGGCCAAGAGACCCAGTACTTC
size: few; D: NA; V: TRBV20-1; J: TRBJ2-7; CDR3: CSALGPSSSYEQYF; DNA: TGCAGTGCCCTGGGACCGTCGAGCTCCTACGAGCAGTACTTC
size: NA; D: NA; V: TRBV29-1; J: TRBJ2-1; CDR3: CSVDPVNEQFF; DNA: TGCAGCGTTGATCCCGTCAATGAGCAGTTCTTC
size: few; D: TRBD1; V: TRBV5-1; J: TRBJ2-1; CDR3: CASSSTGFDEQFF; DNA: TGCGCCAGCAGCTCGACAGGGTTCGACGAGCAGTTCTTC
size: NA; D: NA; V: TRBV15; J: TRBJ2-2; CDR3: CATSRVFTDTGELFF; DNA: TGTGCCACCAGCAGAGTTTTCACAGACACCGGGGAGCTGTTTTTT
size: NA; D: NA; V: TRBV7-9; J: TRBJ2-2; CDR3: CASSSHYLRDETGELFF; DNA: TGTGCCAGCAGCTCTCATTACCTGAGGGACGAGACCGGGGAGCTGTTTTTT
size: few; D: NA; V: TRBV6-2/TRBV6-3; J: TRBJ2-3; CDR3: CASSYNTDTQYF; DNA: TGCGCCAGCAGCTATAACACAGATACGCAGTATTTT
size: NA; D: NA; V: TRBV7-2; J: TRBJ2-7; CDR3: CASSLGFGSGSYEQYF; DNA: TGTGCCAGCAGCTTGGGATTCGGTAGCGGTTCCTACGAGCAGTACTTC
size: NA; D: NA; V: TRBV11-2; J: TRBJ1-1; CDR3: CASSLSQVLNTEAFF; DNA: TGTGCCAGCAGCTTATCGCAGGTTTTGAACACTGAAGCTTTCTTT
size: NA; D: NA; V: TRBV19; J: TRBJ1-5; CDR3: CASKTLEGVLSNQPQHF; DNA: TGTGCCAGTAAGACACTGGAGGGGGTTCTATCCAATCAGCCCCAGCATTTT
size: NA; D: NA; V: TRBV11-2; J: TRBJ1-1; CDR3: CASSLDPGPNTEAFF; DNA: TGTGCCAGCAGCTTAGATCCGGGACCTAACACTGAAGCTTTCTTT
size: few; D: TRBD2; V: TRBV20-1; J: TRBJ2-7; CDR3: CSAIILAGGPFRGEQYF; DNA: TGCAGTGCTATAATACTAGCGGGAGGGCCTTTTCGGGGAGAGCAGTACTTC
size: NA; D: TRBD1; V: TRBV4-1; J: TRBJ2-5; CDR3: CASSQGLTGGRETQYF; DNA: TGCGCCAGCAGCCAAGGGCTGACAGGGGGCCGCGAGACCCAGTACTTC
size: NA; D: NA; V: TRBV20-1; J: TRBJ2-1; CDR3: CSLPHLVGGLLEQFF; DNA: TGCAGTCTTCCCCATCTTGTTGGGGGGCTTCTGGAGCAGTTCTTC
size: NA; D: NA; V: TRBV18; J: TRBJ2-7; CDR3: CASSPRVDIYEQYF; DNA: TGTGCCAGCTCACCAAGGGTCGACATTTACGAGCAGTACTTC
size: NA; D: NA; V: TRBV7-3; J: TRBJ1-1; CDR3: CASSGWDGEEAFF; DNA: TGTGCCAGCAGCGGATGGGACGGAGAAGAAGCTTTCTTT
size: few; D: NA; V: TRBV4-3; J: TRBJ1-1; CDR3: CASSPDTGGGTEAFF; DNA: TGCGCCAGCAGCCCAGACACGGGGGGGGGCACTGAAGCTTTCTTT
size: NA; D: NA; V: TRBV15; J: TRBJ2-7; CDR3: CATSSTPYEQYF; DNA: TGTGCCACCAGCAGCACTCCCTACGAGCAGTACTTC
size: few; D: TRBD2; V: TRBV11-3; J: TRBJ2-2; CDR3: CASSLHRTSGELFF; DNA: TGTGCCAGCAGCCTACATAGGACTAGCGGGGAGCTGTTTTTT
size: many; D: NA; V: TRBV5-6; J: TRBJ1-4; CDR3: CASSWREVGGEKLFF; DNA: TGTGCCAGCAGCTGGCGGGAGGTCGGCGGTGAAAAACTGTTTTTT
size: few; D: NA; V: TRBV20-1; J: TRBJ1-2; CDR3: CSAALGVGYTF; DNA: TGCAGTGCTGCTTTGGGGGTGGGCTACACCTTC
size: few; D: TRBD1; V: TRBV28; J: TRBJ2-1; CDR3: CASKTGGELRNEQFF; DNA: TGTGCCAGCAAAACAGGGGGCGAGTTACGCAATGAGCAGTTCTTC
size: NA; D: NA; V: TRBV20-1; J: TRBJ1-6; CDR3: CSARDGSGGRNSPLHF; DNA: TGCAGTGCTAGAGACGGGAGTGGGGGAAGAAATTCACCCCTCCACTTT
size: NA; D: NA; V: TRBV11-1; J: TRBJ2-5; CDR3: CASSLFTPAGQGQETQYF; DNA: TGTGCCAGCAGCTTATTTACCCCAGCGGGACAAGGACAAGAGACCCAGTACTTC
size: NA; D: NA; V: TRBV29-1; J: TRBJ2-4; CDR3: CSVEDRRTAKKNIQYF; DNA: TGCAGCGTTGAAGACCGACGGACAGCCAAGAAAAACATTCAGTACTTC
size: few; D: TRBD1; V: TRBV27; J: TRBJ1-4; CDR3: CASSQQGGGEKLFF; DNA: TGTGCCAGCAGCCAACAGGGGGGGGGTGAAAAACTGTTTTTT
size: NA; D: NA; V: TRBV10-3; J: TRBJ1-1; CDR3: CAIRGVTEAFF; DNA: TGTGCCATCAGGGGCGTGACTGAAGCTTTCTTT
size: many; D: NA; V: TRBV5-1; J: TRBJ2-2; CDR3: CASSYSGNTGELFF; DNA: TGCGCCAGCAGCTATAGCGGAAACACCGGGGAGCTGTTTTTT
size: few; D: NA; V: TRBV11-2; J: TRBJ2-1; CDR3: CASSLDSYYNEQFF; DNA: TGTGCCAGCAGCTTAGACAGCTACTACAATGAGCAGTTCTTC
size: NA; D: TRBD1; V: TRBV29-1; J: TRBJ2-7; CDR3: CSVGDRFYEQYF; DNA: TGCAGCGTTGGGGACAGATTCTACGAGCAGTACTTC
size: once; D: TRBD2; V: TRBV20-1; J: TRBJ2-1; CDR3: CCATSGRRYNEQFF; DNA: TGCTGTGCTACGAGCGGGAGACGATACAATGAGCAGTTCTTC
size: NA; D: NA; V: TRBV15; J: TRBJ2-5; CDR3: CATSRPNGGTQYF; DNA: TGTGCCACCAGCAGACCAAATGGGGGGACCCAGTACTTC